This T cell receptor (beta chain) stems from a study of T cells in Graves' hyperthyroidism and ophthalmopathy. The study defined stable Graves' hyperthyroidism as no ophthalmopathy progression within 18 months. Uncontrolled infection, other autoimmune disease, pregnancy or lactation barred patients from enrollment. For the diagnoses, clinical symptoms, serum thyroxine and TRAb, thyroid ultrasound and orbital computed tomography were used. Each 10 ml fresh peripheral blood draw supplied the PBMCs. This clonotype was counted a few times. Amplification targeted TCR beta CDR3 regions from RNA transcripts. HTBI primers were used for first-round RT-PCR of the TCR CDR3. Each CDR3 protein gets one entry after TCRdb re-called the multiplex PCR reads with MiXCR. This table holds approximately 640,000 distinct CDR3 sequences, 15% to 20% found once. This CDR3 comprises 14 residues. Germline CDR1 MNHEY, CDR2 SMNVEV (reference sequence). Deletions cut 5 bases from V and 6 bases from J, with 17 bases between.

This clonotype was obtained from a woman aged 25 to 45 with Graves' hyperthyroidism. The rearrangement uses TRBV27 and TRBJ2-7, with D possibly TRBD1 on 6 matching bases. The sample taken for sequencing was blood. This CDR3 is CASSTRQELAEQYF. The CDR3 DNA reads TGTGCCAGCAGTACAAGACAGGAGCTGGCCGAGCAGTACTTC.